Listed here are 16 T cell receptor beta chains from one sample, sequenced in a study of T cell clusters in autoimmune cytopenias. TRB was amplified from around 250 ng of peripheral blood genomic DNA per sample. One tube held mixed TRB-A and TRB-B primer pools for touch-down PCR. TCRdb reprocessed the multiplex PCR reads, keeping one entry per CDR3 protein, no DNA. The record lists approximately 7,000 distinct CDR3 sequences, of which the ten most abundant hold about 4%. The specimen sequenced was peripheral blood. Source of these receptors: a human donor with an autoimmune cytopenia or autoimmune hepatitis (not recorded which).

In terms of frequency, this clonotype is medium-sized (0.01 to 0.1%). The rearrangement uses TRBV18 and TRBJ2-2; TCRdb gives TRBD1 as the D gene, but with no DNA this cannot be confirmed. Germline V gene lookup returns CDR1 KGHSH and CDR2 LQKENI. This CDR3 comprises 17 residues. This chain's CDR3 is CASSPNTGVWNTGELFF. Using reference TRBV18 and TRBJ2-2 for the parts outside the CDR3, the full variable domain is NAGVMQNPRHLVRRRGQEARLRCSPMKGHSHVYWYRQLPEEGLKFMVYLQKENIIDESGMPKERFSAEFPKEGPSILRIQQVVRGDSAAYFCASSPNTGVWNTGELFFGEGSRLTVL.

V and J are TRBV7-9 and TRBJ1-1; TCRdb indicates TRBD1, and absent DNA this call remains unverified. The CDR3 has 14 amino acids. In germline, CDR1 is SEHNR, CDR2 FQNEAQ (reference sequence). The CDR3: CASSFRQLNTEAFF.

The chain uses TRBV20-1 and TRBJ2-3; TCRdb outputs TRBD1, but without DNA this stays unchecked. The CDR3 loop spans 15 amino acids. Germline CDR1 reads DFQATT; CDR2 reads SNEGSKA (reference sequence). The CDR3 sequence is CSARGTGVSTDTQYF.

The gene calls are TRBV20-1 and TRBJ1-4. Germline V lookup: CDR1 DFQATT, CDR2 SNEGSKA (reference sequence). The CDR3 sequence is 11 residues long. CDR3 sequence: CSARDRGKLFF.

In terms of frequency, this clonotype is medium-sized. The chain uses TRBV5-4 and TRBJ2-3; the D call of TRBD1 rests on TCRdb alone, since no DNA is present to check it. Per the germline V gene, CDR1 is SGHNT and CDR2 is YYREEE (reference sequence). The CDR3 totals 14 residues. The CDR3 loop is CASSWISGADTQYF. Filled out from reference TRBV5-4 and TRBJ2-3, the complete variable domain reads ETGVTQSPTHLIKTRGQQVTLRCSSQSGHNTVSWYQQALGQGPQFIFQYYREEENGRGNFPPRFSGLQFPNYSSELNVNALELDDSALYLCASSWISGADTQYFGPGTRLTVL.

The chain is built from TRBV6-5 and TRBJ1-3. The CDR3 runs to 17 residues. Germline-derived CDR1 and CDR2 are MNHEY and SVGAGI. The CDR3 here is CASSEGWETDSGNTIYF.

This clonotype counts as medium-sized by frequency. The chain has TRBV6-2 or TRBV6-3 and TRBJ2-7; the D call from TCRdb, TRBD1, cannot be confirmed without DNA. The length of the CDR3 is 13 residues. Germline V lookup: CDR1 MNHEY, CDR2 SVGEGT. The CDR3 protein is CASSYSGQTEQYF.

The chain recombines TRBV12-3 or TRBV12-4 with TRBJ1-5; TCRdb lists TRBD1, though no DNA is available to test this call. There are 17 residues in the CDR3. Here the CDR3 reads CASSQGGDSYSNQPQHF.

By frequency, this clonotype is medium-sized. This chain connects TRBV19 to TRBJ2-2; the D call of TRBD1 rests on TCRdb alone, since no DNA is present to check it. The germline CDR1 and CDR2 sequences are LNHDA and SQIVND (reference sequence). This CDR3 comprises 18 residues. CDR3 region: CASTPILRRGPNTGELFF.

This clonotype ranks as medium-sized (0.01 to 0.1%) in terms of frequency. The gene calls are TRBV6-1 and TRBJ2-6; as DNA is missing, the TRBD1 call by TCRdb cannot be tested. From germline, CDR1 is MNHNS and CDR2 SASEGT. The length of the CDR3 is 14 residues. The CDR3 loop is CATYVGAGANVLTF.

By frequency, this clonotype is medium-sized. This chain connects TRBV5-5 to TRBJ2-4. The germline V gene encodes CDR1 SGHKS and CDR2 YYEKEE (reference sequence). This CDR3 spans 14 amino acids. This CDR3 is CASNPLNYGNIQYF.

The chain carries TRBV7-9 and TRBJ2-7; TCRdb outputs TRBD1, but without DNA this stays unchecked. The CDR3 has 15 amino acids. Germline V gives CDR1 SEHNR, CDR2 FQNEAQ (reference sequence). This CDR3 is CASSLESGSLYEQYF.

CDR3 in amino acids: CASISFEGRGTGELFF. The V gene is TRBV6-1, the J gene TRBJ2-2; without DNA, the TCRdb call of TRBD1 cannot be checked. The CDR3 contains 16 residues. CDR1 and CDR2 (germline): MNHNS, SASEGT.

The CDR3 loop reads CASSGSAGGADTQYF. The chain employs TRBV19 and TRBJ2-3; with no DNA, the TCRdb D assignment of TRBD2 cannot be verified. The CDR3 is made up of 15 amino acids. Germline lookup yields CDR1 LNHDA and CDR2 SQIVND (reference sequence).

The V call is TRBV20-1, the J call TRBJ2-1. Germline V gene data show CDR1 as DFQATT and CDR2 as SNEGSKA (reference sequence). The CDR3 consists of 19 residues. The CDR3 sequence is CSARDRHQLVFNSYNEQFF.

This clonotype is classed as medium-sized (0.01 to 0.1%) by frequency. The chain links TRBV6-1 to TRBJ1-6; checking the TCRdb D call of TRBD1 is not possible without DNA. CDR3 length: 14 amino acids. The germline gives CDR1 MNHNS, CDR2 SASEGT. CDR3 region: CASSVTGSGSPLHF.